These T cell receptor beta chains were read from a single sample in a study of beta chain features in type 1 diabetes. Sequencing used immunoSEQ multiplex PCR; TCRdb keeps in-frame clones, though not all of them. The sample has around 130,000 clones; about 15% are singletons. Sequencing used central memory CD4+ T cells from blood. These receptors were obtained from a man aged 25 to 40 with type 1 diabetes. Each CDR3 is given with its conserved first and last residue. Each record gives: J gene, clone size, D gene, V gene, CDR3 DNA, CDR3 protein. The D gene is left open where the match is weak. Clone size, where shown, is once, few, many, or a class for clones that have expanded.

>TRBJ1-2|few|NA|TRBV20-1
TGCAGTGCTAGAGACGGCTACACCTTC
CSARDGYTF
>TRBJ2-6|NA|NA|TRBV9
TGTGCCAGCAGCGTCCGTGCCGGGGGCTCTGGGGCCAACGTCCTGACTTTC
CASSVRAGGSGANVLTF
>TRBJ1-5|many|NA|TRBV28
TGTGCCAGCAGCCCCCAGGGCCAGCCCCAGCATTTT
CASSPQGQPQHF
>TRBJ2-5|NA|TRBD2|TRBV28
TGTGCCAGCAGTGAGGCGGGGGGTCGGTACCAAGAGACCCAGTACTTC
CASSEAGGRYQETQYF
>TRBJ2-2|few|NA|TRBV29-1
TGCAGCGCCCACAACACCGGGGAGCTGTTTTTT
CSAHNTGELFF
>TRBJ2-7|few|TRBD1|TRBV4-3
TGCGCCAGCAGCCAAGTCGTGACAGGGGTCTACGAGCAGTACTTC
CASSQVVTGVYEQYF
>TRBJ1-2|few|TRBD1|TRBV12-5
TGTGCTAGTGGTCCCGAGGGGGCCTATGGCTACACCTTC
CASGPEGAYGYTF
>TRBJ2-3|few|NA|TRBV29-1
TGCAGCGTAGACTTCAACACAGATACGCAGTATTTT
CSVDFNTDTQYF
>TRBJ2-5|NA|TRBD1|TRBV18
TGTGCCAGCTCACGATCGGGACAGGGACAAGAGACCCAGTACTTC
CASSRSGQGQETQYF
>TRBJ2-7|NA|NA|TRBV27
TGTGCCAGCAGTTTAGAGGCAGGAATCTACGAGCAGTACTTC
CASSLEAGIYEQYF
>TRBJ2-3|NA|NA|TRBV29-1
TGCAGCGTTGAGTCTAAGGGGTCGGCAGATACGCAGTATTTT
CSVESKGSADTQYF
>TRBJ1-5|few|NA|TRBV5-8
TGTGCCAGCAGCAGTCGGGTTTATAGCAATCAGCCCCAGCATTTT
CASSSRVYSNQPQHF
>TRBJ2-7|NA|TRBD1|TRBV30
TGTGCCTGGACCGCGCTCGACAGGGGGGGTTACGAGCAGTACTTC
CAWTALDRGGYEQYF
>TRBJ2-1|NA|TRBD1|TRBV5-1
TGCGCCAGCAGCCTGGACAGGGGCGACTACAATGAGCAGTTCTTC
CASSLDRGDYNEQFF
>TRBJ2-3|few|NA|TRBV9
TGTGCCAGCAGCCCCCTCGCTGGCGGGGAGTCGGATACGCAGTATTTT
CASSPLAGGESDTQYF
>TRBJ1-2|few|NA|TRBV5-1
TGCGCCAGCAGCTTCGCAGGGAGCGACAACTATGGCTACACCTTC
CASSFAGSDNYGYTF
>TRBJ2-5|few|NA|TRBV9
TGTGCCAGCAGCGTCTCCTGGCAAGAGACCCAGTACTTC
CASSVSWQETQYF
>TRBJ2-3|NA|NA|TRBV10-3
TGTGCCAGCAGTTACCCCGGACCAGATACGCAGTATTTT
CASSYPGPDTQYF
>TRBJ1-1|NA|NA|TRBV25-1
TGTGCCAGCAGATTGGGAGATAGCACTGAAGCTTTCTTT
CASRLGDSTEAFF
>TRBJ1-4|NA|TRBD1|TRBV29-1
TGCAGCGTTCCCGGGACAGGGGGAGAAAAACTGTTTTTT
CSVPGTGGEKLFF
>TRBJ2-3|NA|TRBD1|TRBV5-4
TGTGCCAGCAGCTTGGTAACAGGGGTCAGCACAGATACGCAGTATTTT
CASSLVTGVSTDTQYF
>TRBJ2-2|few|TRBD1|TRBV28
TGTGCCAGCAGAGGACAGGGGACCTTCGCGGGGCTACCTACCGGGGAGCTGTTTTTT
CASRGQGTFAGLPTGELFF
>TRBJ1-2|NA|NA|TRBV7-9
TGTGCCAGCAGCCCCTCGGGAGGCGGTGGCTACACCTTC
CASSPSGGGGYTF
>TRBJ2-3|few|TRBD2|TRBV7-9
TGCGCCAGCAGCCCGGGACTAGCGGGGGCAGATACGCAGTATTTT
CASSPGLAGADTQYF
>TRBJ2-3|few|TRBD1|TRBV27
TGTGCCAGCAGTCCCCAGAGACAGGGGGCCAGCACAGATACGCAGTATTTT
CASSPQRQGASTDTQYF
>TRBJ2-1|few|NA|TRBV7-9
TGTGCCAGCAGCTTAGGGGAACACAATGAGCAGTTCTTC
CASSLGEHNEQFF
>TRBJ2-2|few|NA|TRBV6-5
TGTGCCAGCAGACCTCCGGGACAGAACACCGGGGAGCTGTTTTTT
CASRPPGQNTGELFF
>TRBJ1-2|NA|NA|TRBV11-1
TGTGCCAGCAGCGAGGGGATCTATGGCTACACCTTC
CASSEGIYGYTF
>TRBJ1-2|few|NA|TRBV28
TGTGCCAGCACCTCTTTATCCCGGGTCTATGGCTACACCTTC
CASTSLSRVYGYTF
>TRBJ1-6|few|NA|TRBV7-8
TGTGCCAGCAGCTCATCCCGAGAGGGGCCCCTCCACTTT
CASSSSREGPLHF
>TRBJ2-2|few|TRBD1|TRBV4-3
TGCGCCAGCAGCCAAGACTCAGGGGACAGCGGGGAGCTGTTTTTT
CASSQDSGDSGELFF
>TRBJ2-7|NA|NA|TRBV9
TGTGCCAGCAGCGTGCCTAGTTGGACTCAGTACTTTGGGCCACGGAGGGAGCAGTACTTC
CASSVPSWTQYFGPRREQYF
>TRBJ2-5|few|NA|TRBV28
TGTGCCAGCAGTCTAGGGCCCCAGAAGACCCAGTACTTC
CASSLGPQKTQYF
>TRBJ2-7|NA|NA|TRBV5-1
TGCGCCAGCAGCCCATCGCGATGGTGGTACTTC
CASSPSRWWYF
>TRBJ2-3|once|TRBD1|TRBV6-6
TGTGCCAGCCGGACAGGGGTCACAGATACGCAGTATTTT
CASRTGVTDTQYF
>TRBJ2-2|NA|TRBD1|TRBV5-1
TGCGCCAGCAGGGGACAGACAACTTCCACCGGGGAGCTGTTTTTT
CASRGQTTSTGELFF
>TRBJ2-1|few|TRBD1|TRBV30
TGTGCCTGGAGGAGGGGTCAGGGGGATTCCTACAATGAGCAGTTCTTC
CAWRRGQGDSYNEQFF
>TRBJ1-6|few|NA|TRBV6-5
TGTGCCAGCAGTCGGGTTAATTCACCCCTCCACTTT
CASSRVNSPLHF
>TRBJ1-4|few|NA|TRBV4-3
TGCGCCAGCAGCCAAGATTACAAAGGAAAACTGTTTTTT
CASSQDYKGKLFF
>TRBJ2-5|few|NA|TRBV9
TGTGCCAGCAGCGTAGGCGCAGGGACGCAAGAGACCCAGTACTTC
CASSVGAGTQETQYF
>TRBJ2-1|many|NA|TRBV5-1
TGCGCCAGCAGCTTGCAGGACAGCTCCTACAATGAGCAGTTCTTC
CASSLQDSSYNEQFF
>TRBJ2-6|many|NA|TRBV7-3
TGTGCCAGCAGCTTGAGTTCTTCTGGGGCCAACGTCCTGACTTTC
CASSLSSSGANVLTF
>TRBJ1-5|NA|NA|TRBV27
TGTGCCAGCAGTTTGGATAAGGGAATAGGCAATCAGCCCCAGCATTTT
CASSLDKGIGNQPQHF
>TRBJ2-1|once|NA|TRBV9
TGTGCCAGCAGCGTAGGAGGGGACGGGCGGGGTGAGCAGTTCTTC
CASSVGGDGRGEQFF
>TRBJ1-2|NA|TRBD1|TRBV25-1
TGTGCCAGCAGGACAGGGGATAACTATGGCTACACCTTC
CASRTGDNYGYTF
>TRBJ2-6|few|NA|TRBV10-3
TGTGCCGCGGGGGCAGGTGGGGCCAACGTCCTGACTTTC
CAAGAGGANVLTF